The 21 T cell receptor beta chains given below trace back to one sample, sequenced in a study of T cells in Graves' hyperthyroidism and ophthalmopathy. TCR beta CDR3 regions were amplified from RNA. First-round RT-PCR of the TCR CDR3 relied on the HTBI primer set. TCRdb re-derived calls from the multiplex PCR reads in MiXCR, one entry per CDR3 protein. The repertoire has hundreds of thousands of distinct CDR3 sequences, about 16% of them found once; the top ten carry around 28%. The sequenced sample was blood. Receptors were obtained from a woman younger than 30 with Graves' ophthalmopathy.

This clonotype was observed at least ten times. The V and J genes are TRBV27 and TRBJ1-2; no reliable D call. Trimming removed 2 bases at V and 2 bases at J, with 12 bases between. The CDR3 is 15 amino acids. Germline V gene sequence: CDR1 MNHEY, CDR2 SMNVEV (reference sequence). CDR3 residues: CASSLGPNMNYGYTF. The CDR3 nucleotides read TGTGCCAGCAGTTTAGGACCTAATATGAACTATGGCTACACCTTC.

This clonotype was found many times. The V gene is TRBV15, the J gene TRBJ1-1; no firm D call. The germline V gene has CDR1 LNHNV and CDR2 YYDKDF (reference sequence). The CDR3 covers 14 residues. V lost 4 bases, J lost 3 bases, and 12 bases lay in between. CDR3 loop: CATSTPDGDTEAFF. CDR3 in DNA: TGTGCCACCAGCACCCCGGACGGGGACACTGAAGCTTTCTTT. Based on the CDR3 plus reference TRBV15 and TRBJ1-1, the full variable domain is DAMVIQNPRYQVTQFGKPVTLSCSQTLNHNVMYWYQQKSSQAPKLLFHYYDKDFNNEADTPDNFQSRRPNTSFCFLDIRSPGLGDTAMYLCATSTPDGDTEAFFGQGTRLTVV.

This clonotype was observed many times. The V call is TRBV5-8, the J call TRBJ2-1, with TRBD2 identical over 8 bases. Losses at the gene ends were 3 bases for V and 7 bases for J; bases not matched to a gene: 9. This CDR3 comprises 15 residues. Germline CDR1 reads SGHTS; CDR2 reads YDEGEE. The CDR3 reads CASSSTGGPGNEQFF. The CDR3 DNA is TGTGCCAGCAGCTCGACGGGAGGGCCAGGGAATGAGCAGTTCTTC.

Ten or more counts support this clonotype. The chain carries TRBV28 and TRBJ1-5, with 11 bases that match TRBD1. CDR1 is MDHEN, CDR2 SYDVKM, per germline. The CDR3 has 17 residues. J gave up 0 bases and V 6 bases, and 7 bases lay outside the gene matches. CDR3: CASSPDRGQFSNQPQHF. For the CDR3, the DNA is TGTGCCAGCAGCCCGGACAGGGGGCAGTTTAGCAATCAGCCCCAGCATTTT.

This clonotype was detected only a few times. This chain links TRBV19 with TRBJ2-1, with D perhaps matching TRBD1 or TRBD2 (5 bases each). The CDR3 has 15 amino acids. CDR1 and CDR2 (germline): LNHDA, SQIVND (reference sequence). Trimming removed 5 bases at V and 8 bases at J, with 19 bases between. In DNA form, the CDR3 reads TGTGCCAGTAGTGAGCAGGGAGATGCATGGGATGAGCAGTTCTTC. Residues: CASSEQGDAWDEQFF.

This chain links TRBV6-1 with TRBJ2-5; TRBD1 is a possible D gene (5 bases). Deletions cut 5 bases from V and 2 bases from J, with 12 bases between. The CDR3 runs 14 residues. The germline CDR1 and CDR2 sequences are MNHNS and SASEGT. CDR3 sequence: CASSRGWAQETQYF. The CDR3, as DNA: TGTGCCAGCAGTAGGGGCTGGGCGCAAGAGACCCAGTACTTC.

This sequence joins TRBV15 and TRBJ1-1, with 7 bases that match TRBD1. Germline V CDR1 and CDR2: LNHNV, YYDKDF (reference sequence). The CDR3 spans 14 residues. Trimming took 1 base from V and 1 from J; bases not matched to a gene: 0. The chain's CDR3 is CATSRGQGNTEAFF. CDR3 bases: TGTGCCACCAGCAGAGGACAGGGGAACACTGAAGCTTTCTTT.

In its sample, this clonotype was seen many times. This sequence joins TRBV20-1 and TRBJ2-1; perhaps TRBD2 as D (6 bases). The V gene's germline CDR1 is DFQATT and CDR2 SNEGSKA (reference sequence). CDR3 size: 16 residues. Deletions cut 1 base from V and 2 bases from J, with 15 bases between. This CDR3 reads CSARVPNPGAYNEQFF. In nucleotides, the CDR3 is TGCAGTGCTAGAGTCCCTAACCCGGGGGCCTACAATGAGCAGTTCTTC.

This clonotype was seen at least ten times. The rearrangement uses TRBV20-1 and TRBJ2-7; 8 bases align to TRBD1. The junction had 16 bases not matched to a gene; V was cut back by 3 bases and J by 9 bases. This CDR3 is 15 amino acids long. CDR1 and CDR2 from the germline V gene are DFQATT and SNEGSKA (reference sequence). CDR3 coding DNA: TGCAGTGCTAGGGGGAGCAGGGGGCGGTTCACCGGGCAGTACTTC. Protein product: CSARGSRGRFTGQYF.

This clonotype was seen at least ten times. The chain employs TRBV12-3 or TRBV12-4 and TRBJ2-2; tentative D call: TRBD2 (5 bases). This CDR3 is 13 amino acids long. V was cut by 5 bases and J by 6 bases, with 10 bases left in between. This chain's CDR3 is CASSLSAAGELFF. The CDR3 nucleotides read TGTGCCAGCAGTCTCTCAGCGGCCGGGGAGCTGTTTTTT.

This clonotype has at least ten counts. V gene TRBV20-1 combines with J gene TRBJ2-2; a possible D gene is TRBD2 (6 bases). The CDR3 length is 13 residues. The germline V gene has CDR1 DFQATT and CDR2 SNEGSKA (reference sequence). The DNA for the CDR3 is TGCAGCTGTACGGGGGTCCAGACCGGGGAGCTGTTTTTT. Its translation: CSCTGVQTGELFF.

This clonotype has a count of ten or more. The chain combines TRBV5-1 with TRBJ1-1; TRBD1 matches 10 bases. The CDR3 covers 14 residues. Unmatched junction bases numbered 4, after V lost 3 bases and J lost 5 bases. Germline-derived CDR1 and CDR2 are SGHRS and YFSETQ. CDR3: CASSWGQGRTEAFF. The CDR3 coding sequence is TGCGCCAGCAGCTGGGGACAGGGGAGGACTGAAGCTTTCTTT.

This clonotype appeared many times. The CDR3 DNA is TGTGCCAGCAGTTACCTCGTGGGTGAGACCCAGTACTTC. It is translated as CASSYLVGETQYF. The rearrangement links TRBV6-6 to TRBJ2-5; D uncertain. V lost 2 bases, J lost 5 bases, and 9 bases lay in between. Germline V gene data show CDR1 as MNHNY and CDR2 as SVGAGI (reference sequence). The CDR3 totals 13 residues.

This clonotype was counted ten times or more. The V and J genes are TRBV18 and TRBJ2-7; D is ambiguous. Germline CDR1 reads KGHSH; CDR2 reads LQKENI. CDR3 size: 14 residues. V lost 3 bases, J lost 0 bases, and 9 bases lay in between. This CDR3 reads CASSPGRLSYEQYF. The CDR3 DNA reads as TGTGCCAGCTCACCGGGCAGGCTCTCCTACGAGCAGTACTTC.

This clonotype was seen only a few times. The CDR3 DNA sequence: TGTGCCAGCAGCCAAGGCGGGCCCTCGGGGGGCCATGAGCAGTTCTTC. The encoded protein is CASSQGGPSGGHEQFF. This chain links TRBV4-2 with TRBJ2-1; tentatively, D is TRBD2 (7 bases). This CDR3 has 16 residues. V lost 1 base and J lost 8, with 18 bases in between. CDR1 LGHNA and CDR2 YNFKEQ come from the germline V gene.

This clonotype was found many times. The J gene is TRBJ2-7, the V gene TRBV20-1; 9 nucleotides agree with TRBD2. V shed 0 bases, J shed 2 bases, and the junction held 5 bases outside the gene matches. This CDR3 is built from 15 residues. From germline, CDR1 is DFQATT and CDR2 SNEGSKA (reference sequence). The CDR3 here is CSARDQEREAYEQYF. In DNA form, the CDR3 reads TGCAGTGCTAGAGATCAGGAGCGGGAGGCCTACGAGCAGTACTTC.

Ten or more counts support this clonotype. The genes are TRBV20-1 and TRBJ2-1; D is undetermined. Germline lookup yields CDR1 DFQATT and CDR2 SNEGSKA (reference sequence). The CDR3 is 12 residues long. The ends were cut back, 6 bases at V and 5 bases at J, with 11 bases in the middle. The CDR3 is CSADGLHNEQFF. The CDR3 region has the DNA TGCAGTGCGGACGGCCTCCACAATGAGCAGTTCTTC.

At least ten counts were recorded for this clonotype. This rearrangement joins TRBV28 to TRBJ1-2, with D unclear. CDR1 and CDR2 from the germline V gene are MDHEN and SYDVKM. CDR3 size: 14 residues. Deletions cut 5 bases from V and 0 bases from J, with 10 bases between. The CDR3 sequence is CASSRRPTNYGYTF. The CDR3 bases are TGTGCCAGCAGTCGCCGGCCCACTAACTATGGCTACACCTTC.

The table lists this clonotype with many counts. The J gene is TRBJ1-5, the V gene TRBV6-2 or TRBV6-3; D may be TRBD1 (5 bases). The CDR3 is 15 residues long. Germline loops: CDR1 MNHEY, CDR2 SVGEGT. V shed 4 bases and J shed 1 base, with 11 bases lying between them. CDR3 sequence: CASSSQGVSNQPQHF. In DNA, the CDR3 is TGTGCCAGCAGTTCCCAGGGAGTGAGCAATCAGCCCCAGCATTTT.

The sample holds many counts of this clonotype. The chain uses TRBV12-3 or TRBV12-4 and TRBJ1-4; D remains ambiguous. CDR3 size: 14 residues. Trimming pared 6 bases from V and 0 bases from J, leaving 8 bases between. The CDR3 bases are TGTGCCAGCAGCTTCAGCACAACTAATGAAAAACTGTTTTTT. As protein: CASSFSTTNEKLFF.

This clonotype has a handful of counts. V usage is TRBV6-1 and J usage is TRBJ1-6, with 7 bases matching TRBD1. The germline V gene has CDR1 MNHNS and CDR2 SASEGT. V shed 6 bases, J shed 5 bases, and the junction held 4 bases outside the gene matches. The CDR3 contains 14 residues. The CDR3 sequence is CASSAGTDNSPLHF. CDR3 DNA: TGTGCCAGCAGCGCCGGGACAGATAATTCACCCCTCCACTTT.